This TCR beta chain was recorded in a study of CD8+ T cells in alopecia areata. Findings of the study overall: Greater clonality was observed in lesional scalp samples, especially alopecia totalis/universalis, versus normal scalp.

Looked up from germline, CDR1 is SGHAT and CDR2 is FQNNGV. The CDR3 contains 14 residues. J lost 6 bases, V lost 8 bases, and 6 bases had no gene match. A word on this clone: Antigen unknown.

As the sequencing template, cDNA was produced by extracting RNA and reverse transcribing it. Sequenced by immunoSEQ multiplex PCR; TCRdb stores in-frame clones only, minus some. The table lists 98,000 or so clones, roughly 64% of them singletons, with around 20% in the top ten. Sequencing used CD8+ T cells sorted from blood. The rearrangement links TRBV11-2 to TRBJ2-1; TRBD2 agrees at 11 bases. This clonotype originated in a human donor in good health. CDR3 sequence: CASQLAGVRNEQFF. In DNA form, the CDR3 reads TGTGCCAGCCAACTAGCGGGGGTACGCAATGAGCAGTTCTTC.